Listed here are 29 T cell receptor beta chains from one sample, sequenced in a study of T cell clonality in common variable immunodeficiency. This table comes from immunoSEQ multiplex PCR, and its TCRdb copy is limited to in-frame clones, with some not included. Observed are under 60,000 clones, no singletons, with the top ten taking 3.4%. The sequenced sample was peripheral blood mononuclear cells. The source is a person between 18 and 75 years old in good health.

This clone was seen many times. The read ends 3 residues before the CDR3 terminus; that terminus is restored from the germline J gene. The rearrangement links TRBV5-1 to TRBJ2-3, with 12 bases identical to TRBD1. The V and J ends lost 0 bases and 3 bases, in that order; junction bases with no gene match: 2. This CDR3 has 16 residues. The germline V gene encodes CDR1 SGHRS and CDR2 YFSETQ. Here the CDR3 reads CASSLGGQGATDTQYF. CDR3 DNA (partial): TGCGCCAGCAGCTTGGGGGGACAGGGGGCAACAGATACG.

The sample holds many counts of this clone. The CDR3 extends 3 residues past the end of the read, so its final part is completed from the germline J gene. The genes are TRBV7-3 and TRBJ2-7; D might be TRBD2 (7 bases). The V end lost 6 bases, the J end lost 1 base, and 16 bases lay between the germline ends. The CDR3 totals 15 residues. Germline CDR1 is SGHTA and CDR2 is FQGTGA. This CDR3 reads CASSQGGGVSYEQYF. The sequenced CDR3 bases are TGTGCCAGCAGTCAAGGGGGGGGTGTTTCCTACGAG.

A word on this clone: The sequence runs out 3 residues before the end of the CDR3; the remainder is reconstructed from the germline J gene. The rearrangement joins TRBV19 to TRBJ2-5, with TRBD1 identical over 11 bases. CDR1 and CDR2 (germline): LNHDA, SQIVND (reference sequence). CDR3 length equals 14 residues. After removal of 4 bases from V and 2 bases from J, the junction contained 0 bases not matched to a gene. The CDR3 loop is CASSRDRGQETQYF. The sequenced CDR3 bases are TGTGCCAGTAGTAGGGACAGGGGGCAAGAGACC.

This clone was found a few times. The CDR3 end lies 3 residues beyond the end of the read and is filled in from the germline J gene. The gene calls are TRBV19 and TRBJ1-1; D is possibly TRBD1 (5 bases). The germline V gene has CDR1 LNHDA and CDR2 SQIVND (reference sequence). V lost 1 base and J 5 bases, leaving 11 bases between the germline ends. This CDR3 has 14 residues. The CDR3 bases that were read are TGTGCCAGTAGTATAGCTCCAGGGTTGACTGAA. The encoded protein is CASSIAPGLTE. The whole CDR3 reads CASSIAPGLTEAFF. Using reference TRBV19 and TRBJ1-1 for the parts outside the CDR3, the full variable domain is DGGITQSPKYLFRKEGQNVTLSCEQNLNHDAMYWYRQDPGQGLRLIYYSQIVNDFQKGDIAEGYSVSREKKESFPLTVTSAQKNPTAFYLCASSIAPGLTEAFFGQGTRLTVV.

This clone was picked up a small number of times. Read coverage stops 3 residues before the CDR3 terminus; the germline J gene supplies the remainder. The rearrangement links TRBV25-1 to TRBJ2-3, with 8 bases lining up with TRBD2. The V and J ends lost 4 bases and 2 bases, in that order; junction bases with no gene match: 8. The germline V gene has CDR1 MGHDK and CDR2 SYGVNS. This CDR3 is 16 amino acids long. The CDR3 DNA, read in part, is TGTGCCAGCAGTGCGGAGGAGCGGGAGCTCACAGATACG. Its translation: CASSAEERELTDT. The entire CDR3 protein is CASSAEERELTDTQYF.

At least ten counts were recorded for this clone. The read falls 3 residues short of the CDR3 end, and the missing part is taken from the germline J gene. V and J are TRBV20-1 and TRBJ2-7, with 7 bases fitting TRBD1. The CDR3 totals 13 residues. Trimming cost V 6 bases and J 3 bases; bases outside gene matches: 8. Germline CDR1 and CDR2: DFQATT and SNEGSKA (reference sequence). CDR3 DNA (partial): TGCAGTGCCAACCAGGGACAGCTCTACGAG. Residues: CSANQGQLYE. The whole CDR3 protein reads CSANQGQLYEQYF.

The table lists this clone with many counts. The read is 3 residues too short to cover the CDR3 end, so that end is filled in from the germline J gene. J is TRBJ2-1 and V is TRBV5-4; D is undetermined. From germline, CDR1 is SGHNT and CDR2 YYREEE (reference sequence). V was trimmed by 0 bases and J by 6 bases, leaving 16 bases between them. This CDR3 has 16 amino acids. CDR3 DNA (partial): TGTGCCAGCAGCTTGGCCAAGTCGCGGTCCAGCAATGAG. Residues: CASSLAKSRSSNE. From start to end, the CDR3 is CASSLAKSRSSNEQFF.

With regard to this clone: The read gets to within 3 residues of the CDR3 end, and the germline J gene fills in the rest. V gene TRBV6-2 or TRBV6-3 combines with J gene TRBJ2-3; 9 bases align to TRBD1. CDR3 length: 14 residues. CDR1 MNHEY and CDR2 SVGEGT come from the germline V gene. The covered CDR3 bases are TGTGCCAGCAGGGCAGGACAGGGGATTCAGCCG. As protein: CASRAGQGIQP. The entire CDR3 protein reads CASRAGQGIQPQYF.

In its sample, this clone was seen many times. The missing CDR3 end, 3 residues past where the read stops, is filled in from the germline J gene. This rearrangement joins TRBV11-2 to TRBJ2-1, with 10 bases aligning to TRBD2. The CDR3 has 15 residues. V trimming: 5 bases; J trimming: 4 bases; junction bases outside the gene matches: 5. From germline, CDR1 is SGHAT and CDR2 FQNNGV. The CDR3: CASSAGLAAYNEQFF. The sequenced CDR3 bases are TGTGCCAGCAGCGCCGGACTAGCGGCTTACAATGAG.

This clone showed up many times. The CDR3 extends 3 residues past the end of the read, so its final part is completed from the germline J gene. The chain has TRBV12-3 or TRBV12-4 and TRBJ2-7; 11 bases align to TRBD2. This CDR3 is 15 amino acids long. The V segment lost 3 bases and the J segment 6 bases; nucleotides outside the gene matches: 7. CDR3 DNA, as far as it was read: TGTGCCAGCAGTTTTCAACTAGCGGGAGTTGGCGAG. This translates into CASSFQLAGVGE. The entire CDR3 sequence reads CASSFQLAGVGEQYF.

This clone was counted ten times or more. The CDR3 region is CSALGFVRAEAFF. Incomplete CDR3 DNA: TGCAGTGCACTCGGGTTTGTGCGGGCTGAA. This sequence joins TRBV20-1 and TRBJ1-1; no definite D call. With the read ending 3 residues before the CDR3 end, the germline J gene is used to fill in that end. Per the germline V gene, CDR1 is DFQATT and CDR2 is SNEGSKA (reference sequence). V lost 6 bases and J lost 6, with 17 bases in between. CDR3 length: 13 amino acids.

This clone was found a few times. The read terminates 3 residues before the CDR3 end, so the remaining end is supplied by the germline J gene. The chain recombines TRBV30 with TRBJ2-3; D is perhaps TRBD1 (6 bases). Germline lookup yields CDR1 GTSNPN and CDR2 SVGIG (reference sequence). The CDR3 runs 15 residues. The CDR3 bases that were read are TGTGCCTGGAGTGTACCTGGGGGCGTTAATCAGCCG. Translating gives CAWSVPGGVNQP. The CDR3 in full is CAWSVPGGVNQPQYF.

In the case of this clone: Relative to the germline gene, one junction end is altered; a read error may explain this. The CDR3 end lies 3 residues beyond the end of the read and is filled in from the germline J gene. The chain is built from TRBV7-7 and TRBJ2-3; 14 nucleotides match TRBD2. Germline-derived CDR1 and CDR2 are SSHAT and FNYEAQ (reference sequence). CDR3 length equals 17 residues. CDR3 bases read: TGTGCTAGCAGCCGGACTAGCGGGAGGCTTAACCAAGAGACG. Its translation is CASSRTSGRLNQET. The whole CDR3 reads CASSRTSGRLNQETQYF.

This clone appeared many times. The read terminates 3 residues ahead of where the CDR3 ends, so the germline J gene completes it. The rearrangement links TRBV29-1 to TRBJ1-3; TRBD1 might be the D (5 bases). Trimming shortened V by 5 bases and J by 4 bases, and 15 bases separated the two germline ends. The CDR3 covers 14 residues. Germline loops: CDR1 SQVTM, CDR2 ANQGSEA. The CDR3 region is CSVLEGLFGNTIYF. Incomplete CDR3 DNA: TGCAGCGTTCTGGAGGGGCTATTCGGAAACACC.

This clone was seen repeatedly, ten times or more. The read terminates 3 residues before the CDR3 end, so the remaining end is supplied by the germline J gene. This rearrangement joins TRBV5-4 to TRBJ1-4; D may be TRBD1 (5 bases). The germline V gene has CDR1 SGHNT and CDR2 YYREEE (reference sequence). There are 16 residues in the CDR3. The V and J ends lost 0 bases and 8 bases respectively, with 17 bases between them. The part of the CDR3 DNA that was read is TGTGCCAGCAGCTTGGGTAGGGGTCAGGATCCCGAAAAA. This gives the protein CASSLGRGQDPEK. The entire CDR3 protein is CASSLGRGQDPEKLFF.

This clone was detected a few times. The CDR3 extends 3 residues past the end of the read, so its final part is completed from the germline J gene. V usage is TRBV7-9 and J usage is TRBJ2-7; 7 bases fit TRBD2. Germline assignment: CDR1 SEHNR and CDR2 FQNEAQ (reference sequence). The CDR3 has 13 amino acids. V lost 5 bases, J lost 0 bases, and 1 base stayed unmatched. This chain's CDR3 is CASSPGGSYEQYF. CDR3 DNA, as far as it was read: TGTGCCAGCAGCCCGGGGGGCTCCTACGAG.

This clone was counted ten times or more. The CDR3 end falls 3 residues outside the read, so it is completed with the germline J gene. This chain connects TRBV7-4 to TRBJ2-3; 7 nucleotides match TRBD2. The CDR3 consists of 16 residues. V was clipped by 4 bases and J by 3 bases; unmatched bases: 10. In germline, CDR1 is SGHVT, CDR2 SQSDAQ. The CDR3 protein is CASSWGGLHETDTQYF. CDR3 DNA (partial): TGTGCCAGCAGCTGGGGGGGACTCCACGAAACAGATACG.

This clone was detected only a few times. The missing CDR3 end, 3 residues past where the read stops, is filled in from the germline J gene. The chain uses TRBV2 and TRBJ2-5; TRBD1 matches at 8 bases. The CDR3 totals 14 residues. V trimming: 2 bases; J trimming: 2 bases; junction bases outside the gene matches: 1. Germline CDR1 is SNHLY and CDR2 is FYNNEI. The CDR3: CASSEQGAQETQYF. The sequenced part of the CDR3 DNA is TGTGCCAGCAGTGAACAGGGGGCACAAGAGACC.

Concerning this clone itself: One end of the junction fails to match germline, which may point to a read error. The sequence runs out 3 residues before the end of the CDR3; the remainder is reconstructed from the germline J gene. Other DNA sequences from this sample encode an identical CDR3 as well. The chain uses TRBV19 and TRBJ1-3, with D possibly being TRBD1 (5 bases). The CDR3 extends over 15 amino acids. Germline V lookup: CDR1 LNHDA, CDR2 SQIVND (reference sequence). CDR3 amino acids: CASSIMSGAGNTIYF. CDR3 DNA, as far as it was read: TGTGCCAGTAGTATAATGAGCGGGGCTGGAAACACG. The full variable domain, completed using reference TRBV19 and TRBJ1-3, is DGGITQSPKYLFRKEGQNVTLSCEQNLNHDAMYWYRQDPGQGLRLIYYSQIVNDFQKGDIAEGYSVSREKKESFPLTVTSAQKNPTAFYLCASSIMSGAGNTIYFGEGSWLTVV.

This clone came up a few times. The read falls 3 residues short of the CDR3 end, and the missing part is taken from the germline J gene. V and J are TRBV5-1 and TRBJ2-1; no reliable D call. Trimming stripped 0 bases from V and 5 bases from J, with 6 bases between. Per the germline V gene, CDR1 is SGHRS and CDR2 is YFSETQ. This CDR3 is 13 amino acids long. CDR3 sequence reads: CASSLDSNNEQFF. The sequenced part of the CDR3 DNA is TGCGCCAGCAGCTTGGACTCAAACAATGAG.

This clone turned up a few times. The CDR3 extends 3 residues past the end of the read, so its final part is completed from the germline J gene. This sequence joins TRBV19 and TRBJ2-4; D may be TRBD1 (6 bases). There are 18 residues in the CDR3. The germline V gene encodes CDR1 LNHDA and CDR2 SQIVND (reference sequence). CDR3 DNA, as far as it was read: TGTGCCAGTAGTATGGGGGCCCTCTTACTGGGCGCTAACTATGGT. This translates into CASSMGALLLGANYG. The whole CDR3 reads CASSMGALLLGANYGQYF.

This clone was seen at least ten times. Sequencing ends 3 residues short of the CDR3 end; the germline J gene provides the rest. The V call is TRBV30, the J call TRBJ1-1, with D perhaps matching TRBD1 (5 bases). The CDR3 has 13 residues. CDR1 and CDR2 (germline): GTSNPN, SVGIG (reference sequence). The V end was cut by 3 bases, the J end by 1 base, with 9 bases between. The DNA read from the CDR3 is TGTGCCTGGAGGCATGGACAGAACACTGAA. It yields the protein CAWRHGQNTE. The full CDR3 protein is CAWRHGQNTEAFF.

Comments on this clone: Read sequence stops 3 residues before the CDR3 end, and the germline J gene provides the missing end. The chain joins TRBV11-3 to TRBJ2-3; 10 nucleotides align to TRBD2. Germline assignment: CDR1 SGHNT and CDR2 YENEEA. Trimming cost V 5 bases and J 5 bases; bases outside gene matches: 7. The CDR3 sequence is 15 residues long. The CDR3 is CASSLLLAGEDTQYF. The CDR3 bases that were read are TGTGCCAGCAGCCTTCTTCTAGCGGGAGAAGATACG.

In this sample, this clone turned up many times. The CDR3 end lies 3 residues beyond the end of the read and is filled in from the germline J gene. The chain recombines TRBV5-1 with TRBJ2-4; 9 bases align to TRBD1. V shed 2 bases and J 8 bases; nucleotides not matched to a gene: 5. The CDR3 length is 14 residues. CDR1 is SGHRS and CDR2 is YFSETQ in the germline V gene. The CDR3 here is CASSFGQGNDIQYF. The sequenced CDR3 bases are TGCGCCAGCAGCTTCGGACAGGGGAATGACATT.

The sample holds many counts of this clone. Read data end 3 residues before the CDR3 end; the end is taken from the germline J gene. The chain couples TRBV2 to TRBJ2-1; 7 bases line up with TRBD2. The V and J ends lost 11 bases and 3 bases, in that order; junction bases with no gene match: 7. There are 13 residues in the CDR3. Germline CDR1 SNHLY, CDR2 FYNNEI. Here the CDR3 reads CADRDYYYNEQFF. Incomplete CDR3 DNA: TGTGCCGACCGGGACTACTACTACAATGAG.

At least ten counts were recorded for this clone. The CDR3 end is not reached by the read, which stops 3 residues before it; the germline J gene fills it in. The genes are TRBV29-1 and TRBJ1-1; D may be TRBD1 (5 bases). The CDR3 runs to 15 residues. Trimming cost V 6 bases and J 1 base, with 18 bases left between them. In germline, CDR1 is SQVTM, CDR2 ANQGSEA. The CDR3 here is CSVSVGPGQNTEAFF. Incomplete CDR3 DNA: TGCAGCGTGAGTGTGGGTCCAGGACAGAACACTGAA.

This clone occurred many times. The read ends 3 residues shy of where the CDR3 ends; the end is completed using the germline J gene. This chain links TRBV19 with TRBJ2-1, with D possibly TRBD2 on 8 matching bases. Looked up from germline, CDR1 is LNHDA and CDR2 is SQIVND (reference sequence). There are 19 residues in the CDR3. V was trimmed by 4 bases and J by 0 bases, leaving 22 bases between them. The CDR3 region is CASSTGGAGARSSYNEQFF. CDR3 DNA (partial): TGTGCCAGTAGTACAGGGGGAGCGGGAGCCCGGAGCTCCTACAATGAG.

This clone has ten or more counts. The read finishes 3 residues shy of the CDR3 end, and the germline J gene is used to complete it. V usage is TRBV12-3 or TRBV12-4 and J usage is TRBJ2-3; TRBD2 aligns across 9 bases. Trimming removed 5 bases from V and 1 base from J; junction bases left unmatched: 10. The CDR3 extends over 17 amino acids. The CDR3 bases that were read are TGTGCCAGCAGTCGTAGCGGGAGAACTCTTGGCACAGATACG. Protein: CASSRSGRTLGTDT. The CDR3 in full is CASSRSGRTLGTDTQYF.

The sample holds many counts of this clone. The sequenced fragment ends 3 residues before the CDR3 boundary, so the rest is inferred from the germline J gene. This rearrangement joins TRBV20-1 to TRBJ2-3, with D possibly TRBD2 on 6 matching bases. Between the trimmed V and J ends, which lost 3 bases and 2 bases, there was a span of 12 bases. The CDR3 runs to 14 residues. Germline V gene sequence: CDR1 DFQATT, CDR2 SNEGSKA (reference sequence). The CDR3 loop is CSARWGTSTDTQYF. Incomplete CDR3 DNA: TGCAGTGCTAGGTGGGGGACTTCCACAGATACG.